This is a list of T cell receptor beta chains from one sample in a study of T cell changes during pregnancy in multiple sclerosis. Profiling relied on immunoSEQ multiplex PCR, and the TCRdb table lists in-frame clones only, not all of them. The repertoire holds fewer than 50,000 clones, with about 92% as singletons. Specimen: CD4+ T cells from peripheral blood mononuclear cells, collected in the third trimester of pregnancy. The receptors were sampled from a female donor with multiple sclerosis, enrolled in a pregnancy study. The CDR3 runs from the conserved cysteine through the conserved F or W. The order of the fields is clone size, J gene, D gene, V gene, CDR3 DNA, CDR3 protein. D genes are given only for firm matches. Size values are once, few and many counts, or a class for expanded clones, and some rows have none.

.,TRBJ2-2,.,TRBV2,TGTGTCTCCTCCAGGGCCTTCCGGAACACCGGGGAGCTGTTTTTT,CVSSRAFRNTGELFF
.,TRBJ2-7,.,TRBV5-4,TGTGCCAGCAGCTTGGTACGGGAGAGCCTTATCTCCTACGAGCAGTACTTC,CASSLVRESLISYEQYF
.,TRBJ2-1,.,TRBV5-1,TGCGCCAGCAGCTTGGCTCTAGCCCGCTCCTACAATGAGCAGTTCTTC,CASSLALARSYNEQFF
.,TRBJ1-4,TRBD1,TRBV19,TGTGCCAGTAGTACGGGACAGGGCCGAGAAAAACTGTTTTTT,CASSTGQGREKLFF
once,TRBJ1-5,.,TRBV15,TGTGCCACCAGCAGAGATCCAGCCCAGGAAGGTAGCAATCAGCCCCAGCATTTT,CATSRDPAQEGSNQPQHF
.,TRBJ2-2,TRBD1,TRBV10-1,TGCGCCAGCAGTGCCGGGACAGCGAACACCGGGGAGCTGTTTTTT,CASSAGTANTGELFF
.,TRBJ2-7,TRBD2,TRBV19,TGTGCCAGTAGTATCCGGGGCATTACCGGGACTAGCGGTTCCTACGAGCAGTACTTC,CASSIRGITGTSGSYEQYF
.,TRBJ2-1,.,TRBV5-1,TGCGCCAGCAGCTTGGGACTCGATGAGCAGTTCTTC,CASSLGLDEQFF
.,TRBJ1-1,TRBD1,TRBV18,TGTGCCAGCTCACCGGGACAGGGGGGCACTGAAGCTTTCTTT,CASSPGQGGTEAFF
.,TRBJ1-2,TRBD1,TRBV28,TGTGCCAGCCGGACAGGGTCCTATGGCTACACCTTC,CASRTGSYGYTF
.,TRBJ2-7,TRBD1,TRBV19,TGTGCCAGTAGCGGGACAGCTTCTACCTACGAGCAGTACTTC,CASSGTASTYEQYF
.,TRBJ2-7,.,TRBV18,TGTGCCAGCTCAGTAAACGGAGGAAACGTACCCTACGAGCAGTACTTC,CASSVNGGNVPYEQYF
.,TRBJ2-5,TRBD1,TRBV11-3,TGTGCCAGCAGCTTAGGACCGGGACAGGACCAAGAGACCCAGTACTTC,CASSLGPGQDQETQYF
.,TRBJ1-3,TRBD1,TRBV11-2,TGTGCCAGCAGCTTTAGAACAGGGGCTGGAAACACCATATATTTT,CASSFRTGAGNTIYF
.,TRBJ1-4,.,TRBV9,TGTGCCAGCAGCGTAGTCCCCGCCGGGGAAAAACTGTTTTTT,CASSVVPAGEKLFF
.,TRBJ2-1,TRBD2,TRBV27,TGTGCCAGCACTCTATCGGGGCGGGAGGCCGAGGAGCAGTTCTTC,CASTLSGREAEEQFF
.,TRBJ2-2,TRBD1,TRBV27,TGTGCCAGCAGTGGACAGGGGGCTATAACCGGGGAGCTGTTTTTT,CASSGQGAITGELFF
.,TRBJ2-7,.,TRBV5-5,TGTGCCAGCAGCCGTCCCGGGACACAAACCTACGAGCAGTACTTC,CASSRPGTQTYEQYF
once,TRBJ2-7,TRBD1,TRBV18,TGTGCCAGCTCACCACGTTCCGGGACAGGGGCATACGAGCAGTACTTC,CASSPRSGTGAYEQYF
.,TRBJ2-3,.,TRBV5-1,TGCGCCAGCAGCTTGGGAGGCGGAGTCGCAGATACGCAGTATTTT,CASSLGGGVADTQYF
.,TRBJ1-2,.,TRBV29-1,TGCAGCGTTTATTACAGGACCCCGATCTTC,CSVYYRTPIF
once,TRBJ1-5,TRBD1,TRBV5-1,TGCGCCAGCAGCTTTACAGGGGACAATCAGCCCCAGCATTTT,CASSFTGDNQPQHF
.,TRBJ2-1,TRBD2,TRBV29-1,TGCAGCCCCGCCCGAAAGGGACTAGCGGGAGGGCCTCTTTACAATGAGCAGTTCTTC,CSPARKGLAGGPLYNEQFF
.,TRBJ2-3,TRBD2,TRBV6-4,TGTGCCAGCAGTATACTAGCGGGGGGAGCGGATACGCAGTATTTT,CASSILAGGADTQYF
.,TRBJ1-5,.,TRBV6-5,TGTGCCAGCAGTGCACGGACAGCCCAGCCCCAGCATTTT,CASSARTAQPQHF
once,TRBJ2-5,.,TRBV10-3,TGTGCCTCAACCCCGACAGGCCAAGAGACCCAGTACTTC,CASTPTGQETQYF
.,TRBJ2-2,.,TRBV4-3,TGCGCCAGCAGTTCCGTTTCCTTGTCTAGCGATTACACCGGGGAGCTGTTTTTT,CASSSVSLSSDYTGELFF
.,TRBJ1-1,TRBD1,TRBV9,TGTGCCAGCAGTAGACAGGGGGAGGGCAACACTGAAGCTTTCTTT,CASSRQGEGNTEAFF
.,TRBJ1-2,TRBD1,TRBV29-1,TGCAGCGGCGGTACAGGGGAGGGCTACACCTTC,CSGGTGEGYTF
once,TRBJ2-2,.,TRBV2,TGTGCCAGCAGTGCCGTAGCGGTAAACACCGGGGAGCTGTTTTTT,CASSAVAVNTGELFF
.,TRBJ2-6,.,TRBV4-1,TGCGCCAGCAGCCTGGGCAGATTAAACTCTGGGGCCAACGTCCTGACTTTC,CASSLGRLNSGANVLTF
.,TRBJ2-5,TRBD2,TRBV7-2,TGTGCCAGCAGCCGAAATTTAGCGGGAGGTGAAGAGACCCAGTACTTC,CASSRNLAGGEETQYF
.,TRBJ2-1,.,TRBV4-1,TGCGCCAGCAGCCAAGTCCCAGGTTTTCATGAGCAGTTCTTC,CASSQVPGFHEQFF
.,TRBJ2-1,TRBD2,TRBV9,TGTGCCAGCAGCGTAGGAGCGGGAGTCTACAATGAGCAGTTCTTC,CASSVGAGVYNEQFF
.,TRBJ2-1,TRBD2,TRBV5-6,TGTGCCAGCAGCTTGGGGCTAGCGGGAGCGTACAATGAGCAGTTCTTC,CASSLGLAGAYNEQFF
.,TRBJ2-1,.,TRBV5-4,TGTGCCAGCAGCTTGGACGGGACTGTATACAATGAGCAGTTCTTC,CASSLDGTVYNEQFF
.,TRBJ2-7,TRBD2,TRBV2,TGTGCCAGCAGTGAGGGGCCTGTAGCGGGAGGGCCTGGGGTTCCCTACGAGCAGTACTTC,CASSEGPVAGGPGVPYEQYF
.,TRBJ2-2,TRBD2,TRBV28,TGTGCCAGCAGCTCCAGACTAGCGGGGCTGCCCGGGGAGCTGTTTTTT,CASSSRLAGLPGELFF